This TCR beta chain is drawn from a study of cytomegalovirus exposure and HLA in healthy donors. From germline, CDR1 is SEHNR and CDR2 FQNEAQ (reference sequence). V lost 8 bases to trimming and J lost 10 bases; unmatched junction nucleotides: 15. CDR3 length equals 14 residues. PCR used 60 Vbeta primers and 13 Jbeta primers. Only in-frame clones appear in the TCRdb table, and some are missing; sequencing was by immunoSEQ multiplex PCR. Of more than 150,000 clones in the sample, roughly three quarters were seen once. This receptor was identified in a woman in her forties in good health and CMV-seropositive. The sample was PBMCs. This chain connects TRBV7-9 to TRBJ1-1, with TRBD1 identical over 8 bases. CDR3 sequence (DNA): TGTGCCAGCCGCAAGTCGGACAGGGCAAAAGGAGCTTTCTTT. This sequence encodes CASRKSDRAKGAFF.